The rows below give T cell receptor beta chains drawn from one sample of a study of T cell responses to AZD1222 COVID-19 vaccine. The method was immunoSEQ multiplex PCR; TCRdb's version includes in-frame clones alone and lacks a portion of them. The sample gives roughly 150,000 clones, roughly 87% of which show up once; roughly 6% is in the top ten. This specimen was peripheral blood, taken 28 days after the second AZD1222 dose. These receptor sequences come from an adult who received the AZD1222 COVID-19 vaccine. The CDR3 runs from the conserved cysteine through the conserved F or W. The order of the fields is clone size, V gene, J gene, D gene, CDR3 protein, CDR3 DNA. A D gene is named only where the DNA matches it firmly. A row's size may be missing; if present it is once, few, many or a size class.

clone size: NA
V gene: TRBV2
J gene: TRBJ2-7
D gene: TRBD1
CDR3 protein: CASFRTGLSYEQYF
CDR3 DNA: TGTGCCAGCTTCCGGACAGGTCTCTCCTACGAGCAGTACTTC

clone size: NA
V gene: TRBV21-1
J gene: TRBJ2-7
D gene: NA
CDR3 protein: CASSKRGLRSEQYF
CDR3 DNA: TGTGCCAGCAGCAAAAGGGGTTTGAGAAGCGAGCAGTACTTC

clone size: NA
V gene: TRBV2
J gene: TRBJ1-3
D gene: NA
CDR3 protein: CASWDRASGNTIYF
CDR3 DNA: TGTGCCAGCTGGGACCGGGCTTCTGGAAACACCATATATTTT

clone size: NA
V gene: TRBV11-2
J gene: TRBJ2-7
D gene: NA
CDR3 protein: CASSPQQAFKVYEQYF
CDR3 DNA: TGTGCCAGCAGCCCCCAGCAAGCTTTTAAGGTGTACGAGCAGTACTTC

clone size: NA
V gene: TRBV5-1
J gene: TRBJ1-4
D gene: TRBD1
CDR3 protein: CASSLASGGEKLFF
CDR3 DNA: TGCGCCAGCAGCTTGGCCTCAGGGGGCGAAAAACTGTTTTTT

clone size: NA
V gene: TRBV3-1/TRBV3-2
J gene: TRBJ1-5
D gene: NA
CDR3 protein: CASSQGGGRGNQPQHF
CDR3 DNA: TGTGCCAGCAGCCAAGGGGGGGGTAGGGGCAATCAGCCCCAGCATTTT

clone size: NA
V gene: TRBV29-1
J gene: TRBJ2-2
D gene: TRBD2
CDR3 protein: CSVSGLAGGPTGELFF
CDR3 DNA: TGCAGCGTTTCCGGACTAGCGGGAGGGCCCACCGGGGAGCTGTTTTTT

clone size: NA
V gene: TRBV20-1
J gene: TRBJ2-3
D gene: TRBD2
CDR3 protein: CSASWRTSGGTQYF
CDR3 DNA: TGCAGTGCTAGTTGGAGGACTAGCGGGGGGACGCAGTATTTT

clone size: NA
V gene: TRBV11-3
J gene: TRBJ1-5
D gene: NA
CDR3 protein: CASSLIRGSQPQHF
CDR3 DNA: TGTGCCAGCAGCTTAATTCGAGGGAGTCAGCCCCAGCATTTT

clone size: once
V gene: TRBV19
J gene: TRBJ1-6
D gene: TRBD1
CDR3 protein: CASRSGQGDSPLHF
CDR3 DNA: TGTGCCAGTAGATCGGGGCAGGGGGATTCACCCCTCCACTTT

clone size: NA
V gene: TRBV7-9
J gene: TRBJ1-1
D gene: TRBD1
CDR3 protein: CASRDVLNRGLGTEAFF
CDR3 DNA: TGTGCCAGCAGGGACGTTCTGAACAGGGGGCTGGGGACTGAAGCTTTCTTT

clone size: NA
V gene: TRBV19
J gene: TRBJ2-5
D gene: NA
CDR3 protein: CASSILGTKQETQYF
CDR3 DNA: TGTGCCAGTAGTATTTTAGGGACAAAACAAGAGACCCAGTACTTC

clone size: NA
V gene: TRBV6-2/TRBV6-3
J gene: TRBJ2-2
D gene: NA
CDR3 protein: CASSSAGGELFF
CDR3 DNA: TGTGCCAGCAGTTCGGCGGGGGGGGAGCTGTTTTTT

clone size: NA
V gene: TRBV6-4
J gene: TRBJ1-5
D gene: NA
CDR3 protein: CASSERANQPQHF
CDR3 DNA: TGTGCCAGCAGTGAACGCGCAAATCAGCCCCAGCATTTT

clone size: NA
V gene: TRBV19
J gene: TRBJ2-4
D gene: NA
CDR3 protein: CASSPLPRGLAKNIQYF
CDR3 DNA: TGTGCCAGTAGTCCCCTGCCCCGGGGTTTAGCCAAAAACATTCAGTACTTC

clone size: NA
V gene: TRBV6-5
J gene: TRBJ1-1
D gene: NA
CDR3 protein: CASSPGLNTEAFF
CDR3 DNA: TGTGCCAGCAGCCCGGGCCTTAACACTGAAGCTTTCTTT

clone size: NA
V gene: TRBV5-4
J gene: TRBJ1-6
D gene: NA
CDR3 protein: CASSLSRLSNSPLHF
CDR3 DNA: TGTGCCAGCAGCTTATCCAGATTATCAAATTCACCCCTCCACTTT

clone size: NA
V gene: TRBV6-2/TRBV6-3
J gene: TRBJ1-5
D gene: NA
CDR3 protein: CASSGPGRNQPQHF
CDR3 DNA: TGTGCCAGCAGTGGCCCTGGACGTAATCAGCCCCAGCATTTT

clone size: NA
V gene: TRBV27
J gene: TRBJ1-2
D gene: TRBD1
CDR3 protein: CASRGPGQTSYGYTF
CDR3 DNA: TGTGCCAGCCGTGGCCCGGGACAGACATCATATGGCTACACCTTC

clone size: NA
V gene: TRBV10-1
J gene: TRBJ2-2
D gene: TRBD2
CDR3 protein: CASNAGAGGTGELFF
CDR3 DNA: TGCGCCAGCAACGCTGGAGCGGGGGGCACCGGGGAGCTGTTTTTT

clone size: NA
V gene: TRBV3-1/TRBV3-2
J gene: TRBJ1-5
D gene: TRBD1
CDR3 protein: CASSDGTEHWAQHF
CDR3 DNA: TGTGCCAGCAGCGACGGGACAGAGCACTGGGCCCAGCATTTT

clone size: NA
V gene: TRBV3-1/TRBV3-2
J gene: TRBJ2-2
D gene: TRBD2
CDR3 protein: CASTPLAGAGDTGELFF
CDR3 DNA: TGTGCCAGCACCCCACTAGCGGGGGCGGGGGACACCGGGGAGCTGTTTTTT

clone size: NA
V gene: TRBV28
J gene: TRBJ2-1
D gene: NA
CDR3 protein: CASKLRDGGEQFF
CDR3 DNA: TGTGCCAGCAAGTTGCGGGATGGGGGTGAGCAGTTCTTC

clone size: NA
V gene: TRBV11-2
J gene: TRBJ2-1
D gene: TRBD2
CDR3 protein: CASETASGSYNEQFF
CDR3 DNA: TGTGCCAGCGAGACGGCTAGCGGTTCCTACAATGAGCAGTTCTTC

clone size: NA
V gene: TRBV6-5
J gene: TRBJ2-4
D gene: TRBD2
CDR3 protein: CASSTAGVKNIQYF
CDR3 DNA: TGTGCCAGCAGTACCGCGGGAGTCAAAAACATTCAGTACTTC

clone size: NA
V gene: TRBV7-2
J gene: TRBJ2-1
D gene: TRBD1
CDR3 protein: CASSLEGQGTNEQFF
CDR3 DNA: TGTGCCAGCAGCTTAGAAGGACAGGGAACAAATGAGCAGTTCTTC

clone size: NA
V gene: TRBV19
J gene: TRBJ1-2
D gene: NA
CDR3 protein: CASSILLSGYTF
CDR3 DNA: TGTGCCAGTAGTATTTTGCTCTCAGGCTACACCTTC

clone size: NA
V gene: TRBV11-2
J gene: TRBJ1-2
D gene: NA
CDR3 protein: CASSLDRVSYGYTF
CDR3 DNA: TGTGCCAGCAGCTTAGACAGGGTTTCCTATGGCTACACCTTC

clone size: NA
V gene: TRBV4-1
J gene: TRBJ1-4
D gene: NA
CDR3 protein: CASGQANGEKLFF
CDR3 DNA: TGCGCCAGCGGGCAGGCTAATGGTGAAAAACTGTTTTTT

clone size: NA
V gene: TRBV10-2
J gene: TRBJ1-6
D gene: NA
CDR3 protein: CASSVDFNSPLHF
CDR3 DNA: TGCGCCAGCAGTGTCGACTTTAATTCACCCCTCCACTTT

clone size: NA
V gene: TRBV9
J gene: TRBJ2-1
D gene: NA
CDR3 protein: CASSVRLGNNEQFF
CDR3 DNA: TGTGCCAGCAGCGTAAGACTAGGGAACAATGAGCAGTTCTTC

clone size: NA
V gene: TRBV28
J gene: TRBJ2-7
D gene: TRBD1
CDR3 protein: CASSLAGQGRSYEQYF
CDR3 DNA: TGTGCCAGCAGTTTGGCGGGACAGGGAAGGTCCTACGAGCAGTACTTC

clone size: NA
V gene: TRBV25-1
J gene: TRBJ1-6
D gene: NA
CDR3 protein: CASKGPNSPLHF
CDR3 DNA: TGTGCCAGCAAAGGTCCGAATTCACCCCTCCACTTT

clone size: NA
V gene: TRBV7-9
J gene: TRBJ1-6
D gene: TRBD1
CDR3 protein: CASSNPGQGGSYNSPLHF
CDR3 DNA: TGTGCCAGCAGCAACCCGGGACAGGGCGGCTCCTATAATTCACCCCTCCACTTT

clone size: NA
V gene: TRBV2
J gene: TRBJ1-5
D gene: NA
CDR3 protein: CASSEALQGYQPQHF
CDR3 DNA: TGTGCCAGCAGTGAAGCACTACAGGGTTATCAGCCCCAGCATTTT

clone size: NA
V gene: TRBV11-2
J gene: TRBJ2-2
D gene: NA
CDR3 protein: CASSLIGATLGTGELFF
CDR3 DNA: TGTGCCAGCAGCTTAATCGGCGCGACCCTCGGGACCGGGGAGCTGTTTTTT

clone size: once
V gene: TRBV28
J gene: TRBJ1-3
D gene: NA
CDR3 protein: CASLQISGNTIYF
CDR3 DNA: TGTGCCAGCCTACAGATCTCTGGAAACACCATATATTTT

clone size: NA
V gene: TRBV7-2
J gene: TRBJ1-2
D gene: TRBD1
CDR3 protein: CASSLATGEQYGYTF
CDR3 DNA: TGTGCCAGCAGCTTAGCGACAGGGGAACAATATGGCTACACCTTC

clone size: NA
V gene: TRBV18
J gene: TRBJ1-2
D gene: NA
CDR3 protein: CASSPPGQDDYGYTF
CDR3 DNA: TGTGCCAGCTCACCACCCGGGCAGGACGACTATGGCTACACCTTC

clone size: NA
V gene: TRBV28
J gene: TRBJ2-5
D gene: TRBD1
CDR3 protein: CASSGVGTGHQETQYF
CDR3 DNA: TGTGCCAGCAGTGGGGTGGGGACAGGTCACCAAGAGACCCAGTACTTC

clone size: NA
V gene: TRBV7-8
J gene: TRBJ1-4
D gene: TRBD1
CDR3 protein: CASSPNRDSFNEKLFF
CDR3 DNA: TGTGCCAGCAGCCCTAATCGGGACAGCTTTAATGAAAAACTGTTTTTT

clone size: NA
V gene: TRBV7-9
J gene: TRBJ2-1
D gene: TRBD2
CDR3 protein: CASSLGLAGGPSTYNEQFF
CDR3 DNA: TGTGCCAGCAGCCTCGGACTAGCGGGGGGCCCCTCAACCTACAATGAGCAGTTCTTC

clone size: NA
V gene: TRBV18
J gene: TRBJ1-5
D gene: NA
CDR3 protein: CASSRTRQVNQPQHF
CDR3 DNA: TGTGCCAGCTCACGTACACGGCAGGTCAATCAGCCCCAGCATTTT

clone size: once
V gene: TRBV2
J gene: TRBJ1-4
D gene: NA
CDR3 protein: CASSFQGLNGEKLFF
CDR3 DNA: TGTGCCAGCAGCTTTCAGGGACTCAACGGTGAAAAACTGTTTTTT